This entry lists 26 T cell receptor beta chains sequenced from one sample in a study of shared clonotypes between healthy human individuals. Naive CD8 cells comprised CD45RO-negative, CCR7-positively selected cells, excluding terminally differentiated effector memory CD45RA+ cells. Produced via immunoSEQ multiplex PCR; TCRdb's table is partial and in-frame only. In the table there are over 2,000,000 clones, 93% of which are singletons. The specimen was naive CD8+ T cells from PBMCs. The receptors were sampled from a man aged 18 to 30 in good health. Some clones in this sample may be carry-over from other donors' samples.

This clone occurred once. The chain recombines TRBV6-5 with TRBJ2-6; D gene unclear. V lost 5 bases to trimming and J lost 3 bases, with 5 bases between them. CDR3 length: 13 amino acids. Germline CDR1 and CDR2: MNHEY and SVGAGI. The CDR3 region is CASSPFGANVLTF. The CDR3 DNA sequence: TGTGCCAGCAGTCCTTTTGGGGCCAACGTCCTGACTTTC.

The gene calls are TRBV2 and TRBJ2-4; 8 bases map to TRBD2. This CDR3 is built from 14 residues. Losses at the gene ends were 3 bases for V and 6 bases for J; bases not matched to a gene: 4. Germline V gene lookup returns CDR1 SNHLY and CDR2 FYNNEI. The CDR3 nucleotides are TGTGCCAGCAGTGACGGAGGACTAGCAAACATTCAGTACTTC. This codes for CASSDGGLANIQYF.

Here the CDR3 reads CASSPGTDYEQYF. CDR3 DNA sequence: TGTGCCAGCAGCCCCGGGACAGACTACGAGCAGTACTTC. The chain employs TRBV11-3 and TRBJ2-7, with TRBD1 identical over 7 bases. Germline trimming cut 5 bases from V and 3 bases from J; bases unmatched to any gene: 4. The V gene's germline CDR1 is SGHNT and CDR2 YENEEA. The CDR3 totals 13 residues.

This chain links TRBV30 with TRBJ2-1; possibly TRBD2 for D (5 bases). This CDR3 has 11 residues. Looked up from germline, CDR1 is GTSNPN and CDR2 is SVGIG (reference sequence). V lost 0 bases and J 10 bases, leaving 7 bases between the germline ends. The CDR3 reads CAWSVGMEQFF. In DNA, the CDR3 is TGTGCCTGGAGTGTCGGGATGGAGCAGTTCTTC.

V and J are TRBV14 and TRBJ2-7; TRBD1 is a possible D gene (5 bases). V lost 0 bases and J lost 3, with 12 bases in between. The CDR3 spans 15 residues. The germline V gene has CDR1 SGHDN and CDR2 FVKESK. CDR3 DNA: TGTGCCAGCAGCCAAGAACAGGTTTTCTTCTACGAGCAGTACTTC. Its protein product is CASSQEQVFFYEQYF.

CDR3 nucleotides: TGCAGCGTTGAAATGGGACAGGGGTACCGGAGGGGGCTTTCCTACGAGCAGTACTTC. Translating it yields CSVEMGQGYRRGLSYEQYF. This chain connects TRBV29-1 to TRBJ2-5; TRBD1 agrees at 10 bases. The DNA matches TRBJ2-7 better at its end, which makes the J call doubtful. Germline V gene sequence: CDR1 SQVTM, CDR2 ANQGSEA. This CDR3 spans 19 amino acids.

The chain links TRBV10-3 to TRBJ2-3; 11 nucleotides line up with TRBD2. After removal of 0 bases from V and 6 bases from J, the junction contained 8 bases not matched to a gene. The CDR3 spans 17 residues. Germline lookup yields CDR1 ENHRY and CDR2 SYGVKD. CDR3 region: CAISESLELAGVDTQYF. CDR3 nucleotide sequence: TGTGCCATCAGTGAGTCGTTGGAACTAGCGGGAGTCGATACGCAGTATTTT.

The J gene is TRBJ2-2, the V gene TRBV27, with D tentatively TRBD1 (5 bases). The V gene's germline CDR1 is MNHEY and CDR2 SMNVEV (reference sequence). CDR3 size: 13 residues. The V and J ends lost 3 bases and 6 bases respectively, with 8 bases between them. The chain's CDR3 is CASSFQGPGELFF. The CDR3 DNA is TGTGCCAGCAGTTTCCAGGGCCCCGGGGAGCTGTTTTTT.

The V call is TRBV28, the J call TRBJ2-6; 9 bases map to TRBD1. The length of the CDR3 is 17 residues. CDR1 is MDHEN, CDR2 SYDVKM, per germline. Germline trimming cut 4 bases from V and 0 bases from J; bases unmatched to any gene: 4. The CDR3 protein is CASSSGQGSSGANVLTF. In DNA form, the CDR3 reads TGTGCCAGCAGTTCGGGACAGGGCAGCTCTGGGGCCAACGTCCTGACTTTC.

The chain combines TRBV6-5 with TRBJ2-1; D gene unclear. In germline, CDR1 is MNHEY, CDR2 SVGAGI. Trimming stripped 6 bases from V and 6 bases from J, with 12 bases between. The CDR3 runs 13 residues. The CDR3, as DNA: TGTGCCAGCAGCCTACGGAAACTCAATGAGCAGTTCTTC. Translated, it gives CASSLRKLNEQFF.

The chain recombines TRBV27 with TRBJ1-1, with D unclear. Germline values: CDR1 MNHEY, CDR2 SMNVEV (reference sequence). The CDR3 has 14 residues. The V end lost 8 bases, the J end lost 3 bases, and 16 bases lay between the germline ends. The DNA for the CDR3 is TGTGCCAGCTCATTCGGAGTGGGGTACACTGAAGCTTTCTTT. Residues: CASSFGVGYTEAFF.

The DNA for the CDR3 is TGTGCCAGCAGTACGACTAGCGGGGGCACAGATACGCAGTATTTT. This translates into CASSTTSGGTDTQYF. The chain joins TRBV28 to TRBJ2-3; 11 bases are a match to TRBD2. V trimming: 5 bases; J trimming: 1 base; junction bases outside the gene matches: 2. This CDR3 has 15 amino acids. CDR1 MDHEN and CDR2 SYDVKM come from the germline V gene.

The V call is TRBV30, the J call TRBJ2-2, with D possibly being TRBD1 (5 bases). The CDR3 is 11 amino acids. Germline V gene data show CDR1 as GTSNPN and CDR2 as SVGIG (reference sequence). Trimming stripped 2 bases from V and 9 bases from J, with 7 bases between. The CDR3 DNA sequence: TGTGCCTGGAGTCAGGGCTGGGAGCTGTTTTTT. It codes for CAWSQGWELFF.

This clone was recorded once. The rearrangement joins TRBV4-1 to TRBJ1-2; D is unresolved. V was trimmed by 2 bases and J by 2 bases, leaving 9 bases between them. CDR1 and CDR2 from the germline V gene are MGHRA and YSYEKL. This CDR3 has 14 amino acids. In DNA, the CDR3 is TGCGCCAGCAGCCAAACCTCCGGAAACTATGGCTACACCTTC. It translates to CASSQTSGNYGYTF.

The chain recombines TRBV5-6 with TRBJ2-7, with unresolved D. With 0 bases removed from V and 2 bases from J, the gap between germline ends came to 9 bases. Germline CDR1 reads SGHDT; CDR2 reads YYEEEE. The CDR3 extends over 14 amino acids. The CDR3 coding sequence is TGTGCCAGCAGCTTGGTGTCGTCTCCCTACGAGCAGTACTTC. This encodes CASSLVSSPYEQYF.

The rearrangement links TRBV9 to TRBJ2-7, with 11 positions matching TRBD2. The CDR3 contains 16 residues. V was clipped by 3 bases and J by 6 bases; unmatched bases: 11. Germline V gives CDR1 SGDLS, CDR2 YYNGEE. CDR3 nucleotides: TGTGCCAGCAGCGGACCGGGACTAGCGGTGTTCGCCGAGCAGTACTTC. Translation: CASSGPGLAVFAEQYF.

This clone was observed once. The chain has TRBV6-1 and TRBJ1-5; possible D gene TRBD1, 6 bases. Deletions cut 5 bases from V and 3 bases from J, with 11 bases between. CDR3 length: 14 residues. Germline V gene data show CDR1 as MNHNS and CDR2 as SASEGT. CDR3 residues: CASSSDSTNQPQHF. DNA of the CDR3: TGTGCCAGCAGTTCGGACAGCACCAATCAGCCCCAGCATTTT.

The genes are TRBV11-2 and TRBJ2-7, with TRBD1 identical over 7 bases. The CDR3 runs to 14 residues. The germline V gene has CDR1 SGHAT and CDR2 FQNNGV. Trimming removed 0 bases from V and 6 bases from J; junction bases left unmatched: 5. The CDR3 DNA follows: TGTGCCAGCAGCTTAGATAGGGGGCTTAGCGAGCAGTACTTC. The encoded protein is CASSLDRGLSEQYF.

The chain carries TRBV7-9 and TRBJ1-4; TRBD1 agrees at 7 bases. V was clipped by 2 bases and J by 2 bases; unmatched bases: 5. Germline V gene sequence: CDR1 SEHNR, CDR2 FQNEAQ (reference sequence). The CDR3 covers 16 residues. The CDR3, as DNA: TGTGCCAGCAGCTTAAAGGGGGCTGGTACTAATGAAAAACTGTTTTTT. It encodes CASSLKGAGTNEKLFF.

The chain carries TRBV11-2 and TRBJ2-7; 9 positions match TRBD2. The V segment lost 0 bases and the J segment 0 bases; nucleotides outside the gene matches: 12. The CDR3 loop spans 19 amino acids. Germline lookup yields CDR1 SGHAT and CDR2 FQNNGV. CDR3 DNA: TGTGCCAGCAGCTTAGAAGGGACTAGCTTTGAAACGAGCTCCTACGAGCAGTACTTC. Its translation is CASSLEGTSFETSSYEQYF.

This clone was seen a few times. The rearrangement uses TRBV19 and TRBJ1-1; D gene ambiguous. With 6 bases removed from V and 7 bases from J, the gap between germline ends came to 15 bases. The germline CDR1 and CDR2 sequences are LNHDA and SQIVND (reference sequence). CDR3 length: 13 amino acids. This chain's CDR3 is CASSPRRAGEAFF. In DNA form, the CDR3 reads TGTGCCAGTAGCCCCAGGAGGGCAGGTGAAGCTTTCTTT.

The chain employs TRBV28 and TRBJ2-5; D possibly corresponds to TRBD2 (5 bases). From germline, CDR1 is MDHEN and CDR2 SYDVKM. CDR3 size: 14 residues. Trimming stripped 8 bases from V and 1 base from J, with 14 bases between. In nucleotides, the CDR3 is TGTGCCAGCCGTCCCCTAGCCATCCAAGAGACCCAGTACTTC. Protein sequence: CASRPLAIQETQYF.

CDR3 sequence: CASSQSPSGIRTGELFF. Written as DNA, the CDR3 is TGCGCCAGCAGTCAATCCCCTAGCGGGATCCGCACCGGGGAGCTGTTTTTT. The J gene is TRBJ2-2, the V gene TRBV23-1; TRBD2 aligns across 9 bases. TRBV23-1 has ORF status, its function being uncertain. The CDR3 is 17 amino acids. With 0 bases clipped from V and 4 bases from J, the junction kept 6 bases outside the gene matches.

The chain's CDR3 is CASTGFDTQYF. In DNA form, the CDR3 reads TGTGCCAGTACCGGGTTTGATACGCAGTATTTT. J is TRBJ2-3 and V is TRBV2; no clear D gene. Germline assignment: CDR1 SNHLY and CDR2 FYNNEI. The V and J ends lost 9 bases and 6 bases respectively, with 10 bases between them. CDR3 length: 11 amino acids.

This clone was recorded once. The J gene is TRBJ2-4, the V gene TRBV10-3; TRBD1 agrees at 7 bases. V lost 2 bases, J lost 5 bases, and 0 bases stayed unmatched. Per the germline V gene, CDR1 is ENHRY and CDR2 is SYGVKD. The CDR3 extends over 13 amino acids. CDR3 sequence (DNA): TGTGCCATCAGTGAGGGGACAGAAAACATTCAGTACTTC. Translation: CAISEGTENIQYF.

A word on this clone: The sample contains more than one DNA sequence encoding this CDR3. The V call is TRBV7-9, the J call TRBJ2-1; 9 bases are a match to TRBD2. Per the germline V gene, CDR1 is SEHNR and CDR2 is FQNEAQ (reference sequence). With 3 bases clipped from V and 0 bases from J, the junction kept 3 bases outside the gene matches. The CDR3 contains 16 residues. The CDR3: CASSLGSGSSYNEQFF. The CDR3 nucleotides are TGTGCCAGCAGCTTGGGTAGCGGGAGCTCCTACAATGAGCAGTTCTTC. The whole variable domain, remainder taken from reference TRBV7-9 and TRBJ2-1, is DTGVSQNPRHKITKRGQNVTFRCDPISEHNRLYWYRQTLGQGPEFLTYFQNEAQLEKSRLLSDRFSAERPKGSFSTLEIQRTEQGDSAMYLCASSLGSGSSYNEQFFGPGTRLTVL.